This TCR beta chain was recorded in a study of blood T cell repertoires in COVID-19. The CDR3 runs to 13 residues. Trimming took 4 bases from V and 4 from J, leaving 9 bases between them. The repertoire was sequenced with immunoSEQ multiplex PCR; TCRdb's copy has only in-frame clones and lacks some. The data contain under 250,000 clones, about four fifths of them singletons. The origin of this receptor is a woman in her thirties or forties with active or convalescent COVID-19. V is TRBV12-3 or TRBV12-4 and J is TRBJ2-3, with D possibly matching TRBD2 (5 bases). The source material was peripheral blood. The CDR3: CASSYSGSDTQYF. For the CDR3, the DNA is TGTGCCAGCAGTTATTCGGGGTCAGATACGCAGTATTTT.